These 9 T cell receptor beta chains originate from one sample sequenced in a study of glioma-infiltrating T cells. Amplification of TCR alpha and beta CDR3 regions from RNA used iRepertoire nested multiplex PCR. TCRdb passed the multiplex PCR reads through MiXCR, listing each CDR3 protein once. This sample has more than 350,000 distinct CDR3 sequences, with less than 50% found just once. Material: glioma tissue, nonneoplastic brain tissue, or PBMCs (not recorded which). Receptors were obtained from a human donor with low-grade glioma or glioblastoma, undergoing nonglioma brain surgery, or in good health (not recorded which).

On this clonotype itself: A much larger clone sits a single nucleotide away, making a read error possible. The J gene is TRBJ2-3, the V gene TRBV6-6; no clear D gene. Germline CDR1 MNHNY, CDR2 SVGAGI (reference sequence). This CDR3 comprises 12 residues. Trimming took 2 bases from V and 7 from J, leaving 7 bases between them. CDR3 sequence: CASSYVTYTQYF. The CDR3 DNA follows: TGTGCCAGCAGTTACGTTACATATACGCAGTATTTT.

As concerns this clonotype: It may be a read error: a sequence one base away is much more abundant. The rearrangement links TRBV7-2 to TRBJ2-7; TRBD1 aligns across 9 bases. Losses at the gene ends were 4 bases for V and 6 bases for J; bases not matched to a gene: 7. This CDR3 comprises 14 residues. CDR1 and CDR2 from the germline V gene are SGHTA and FQGNSA. The CDR3 loop is CASSSQGQGTEQYF. The CDR3 DNA sequence: TGTGCCAGCAGCTCACAGGGACAGGGAACCGAGCAGTACTTC.

For this clonotype: Germline and junction disagree at one end, which may indicate a read error. The chain uses TRBV20-1 and TRBJ2-1; no definite D call. Per the germline V gene, CDR1 is DFQATT and CDR2 is SNEGSKA (reference sequence). The length of the CDR3 is 12 residues. CDR3 DNA sequence: TGCAGAGCTAGATCTGAAGCGCATGAGCAGTTCTTC. Translating it yields CRARSEAHEQFF.

This sequence joins TRBV3-1 and TRBJ2-7; no clear D. CDR1 is LGHDT, CDR2 YNNKEL, per germline (reference sequence). The CDR3 sequence is 14 residues long. The ends were cut back, 8 bases at V and 5 bases at J, with 19 bases in the middle. This CDR3 is CASGDIRSANEQYF. DNA for the CDR3: TGTGCCAGCGGGGATATTCGATCAGCCAACGAGCAGTACTTC.

This clonotype has more than one count but fewer than ten. The chain uses TRBV28 and TRBJ2-2, with 8 bases identical to TRBD1. Unmatched junction bases numbered 0, after V lost 4 bases and J lost 2 bases. Germline CDR1 is MDHEN and CDR2 is SYDVKM. CDR3 length: 14 amino acids. In DNA form, the CDR3 reads TGTGCCAGCAGTTCAGGGGGCAACACCGGGGAGCTGTTTTTT. Amino acid sequence: CASSSGGNTGELFF.

Comments on this clonotype: Compared with germline, one end of the junction differs, possibly owing to a read error. The chain joins TRBV6-2 or TRBV6-3 to TRBJ2-3, with 8 bases fitting TRBD2. Germline V CDR1 and CDR2: MNHEY, SVGEGT. This CDR3 is 17 amino acids long. CDR3 coding DNA: TGTTCCAGCAGTTACTCCAGGCTAGCGGGTTTCCCAGATACACAGTATTTT. It translates to CSSSYSRLAGFPDTQYF.

This clonotype was counted at least ten times. The chain couples TRBV20-1 to TRBJ2-3; 7 nucleotides match TRBD2. CDR1 DFQATT and CDR2 SNEGSKA come from the germline V gene (reference sequence). The V and J ends lost 3 bases and 4 bases, in that order; junction bases with no gene match: 7. This CDR3 comprises 14 residues. The CDR3, as DNA: TGCAGTGCTAGCCCAGCGGGAATGCCAGATACGCAGTATTTT. Residues: CSASPAGMPDTQYF.

The sample holds one count of this clonotype. No conserved phenylalanine or tryptophan ends this CDR3, so it is likely a read error. The chain is built from TRBV12-3 or TRBV12-4 and TRBJ2-1; D remains unclear. CDR3 size: 11 residues. The V end lost 3 bases, the J end lost 7 bases, and 4 bases lay between the germline ends. For the CDR3, the DNA is TGTGCCAGCAGTTTTTTGAATGAGCAGTTCTCC. Protein sequence: CASSFLNEQFS.

Many counts were recorded for this clonotype. V gene TRBV28 combines with J gene TRBJ2-1; 11 bases agree with TRBD1. Germline V gene data show CDR1 as MDHEN and CDR2 as SYDVKM. The CDR3 is 16 residues long. The V gene end was trimmed by 4 bases and the J gene end by 4 bases; junction bases not matched to a gene: 6. The CDR3 nucleotides read TGTGCCAGCAGTTCTCCCGGGACAGGGGGGTACAATGAGCAGTTCTTC. It translates to CASSSPGTGGYNEQFF. Together with reference TRBV28 and TRBJ2-1, the CDR3 gives the full variable domain: DVKVTQSSRYLVKRTGEKVFLECVQDMDHENMFWYRQDPGLGLRLIYFSYDVKMKEKGDIPEGYSVSREKKERFSLILESASTNQTSMYLCASSSPGTGGYNEQFFGPGTRLTVL.